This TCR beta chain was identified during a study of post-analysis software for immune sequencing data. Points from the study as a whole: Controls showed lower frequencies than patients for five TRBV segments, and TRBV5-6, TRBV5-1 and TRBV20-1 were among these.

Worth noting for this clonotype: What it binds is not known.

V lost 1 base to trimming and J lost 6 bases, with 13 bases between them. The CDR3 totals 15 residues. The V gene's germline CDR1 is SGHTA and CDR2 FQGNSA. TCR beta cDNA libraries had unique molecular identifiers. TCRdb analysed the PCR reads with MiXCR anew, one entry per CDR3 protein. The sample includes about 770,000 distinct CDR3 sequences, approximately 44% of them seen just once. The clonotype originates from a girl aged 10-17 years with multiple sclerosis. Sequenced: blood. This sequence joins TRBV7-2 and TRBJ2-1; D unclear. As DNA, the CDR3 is TGTGCCAGCAGCTTAGTCGGATTTTTGATCAATGAGCAGTTCTTC. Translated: CASSLVGFLINEQFF.